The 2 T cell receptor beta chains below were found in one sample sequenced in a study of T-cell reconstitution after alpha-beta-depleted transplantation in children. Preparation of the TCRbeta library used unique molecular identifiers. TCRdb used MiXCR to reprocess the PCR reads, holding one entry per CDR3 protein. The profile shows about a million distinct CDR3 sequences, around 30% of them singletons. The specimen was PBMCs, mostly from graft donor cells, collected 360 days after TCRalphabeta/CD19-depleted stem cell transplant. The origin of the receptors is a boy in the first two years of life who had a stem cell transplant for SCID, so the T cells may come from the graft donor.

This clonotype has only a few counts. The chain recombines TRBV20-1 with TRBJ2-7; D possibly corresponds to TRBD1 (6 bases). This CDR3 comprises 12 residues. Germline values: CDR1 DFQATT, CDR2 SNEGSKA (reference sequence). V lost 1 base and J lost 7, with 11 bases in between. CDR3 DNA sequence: TGCAGTGCTAGAGGACAGGTTCTTGAGCAGTACTTC. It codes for CSARGQVLEQYF.

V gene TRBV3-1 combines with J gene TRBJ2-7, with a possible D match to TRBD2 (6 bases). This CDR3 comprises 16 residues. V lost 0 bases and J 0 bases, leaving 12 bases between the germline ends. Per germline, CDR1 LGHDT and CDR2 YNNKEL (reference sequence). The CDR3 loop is CASSQELGLHSYEQYF. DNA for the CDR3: TGTGCCAGCAGCCAAGAGTTGGGACTCCACTCCTACGAGCAGTACTTC.